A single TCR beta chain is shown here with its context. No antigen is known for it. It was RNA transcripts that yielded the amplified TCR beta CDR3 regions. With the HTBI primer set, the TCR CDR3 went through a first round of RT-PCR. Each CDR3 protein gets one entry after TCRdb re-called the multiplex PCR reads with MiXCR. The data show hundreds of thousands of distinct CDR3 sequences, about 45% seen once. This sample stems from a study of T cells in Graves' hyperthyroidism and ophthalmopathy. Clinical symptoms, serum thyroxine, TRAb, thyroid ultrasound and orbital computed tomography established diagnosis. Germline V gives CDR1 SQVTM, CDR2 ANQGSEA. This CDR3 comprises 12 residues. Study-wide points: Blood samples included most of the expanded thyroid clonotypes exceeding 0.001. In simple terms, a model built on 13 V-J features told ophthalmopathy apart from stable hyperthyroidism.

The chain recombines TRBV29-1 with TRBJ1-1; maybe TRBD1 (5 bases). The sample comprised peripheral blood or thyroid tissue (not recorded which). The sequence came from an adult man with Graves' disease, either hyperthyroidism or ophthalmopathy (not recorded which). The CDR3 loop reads CGGGFMNTEAFF. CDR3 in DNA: TGCGGGGGGGGATTTATGAACACTGAAGCTTTCTTT.